This TCR beta chain was profiled in a study of blood T cell repertoires in COVID-19. Study summary: T cells, B-cell-depleted T cells, or PBMCs supplied cDNA or gDNA.

Germline V CDR1 and CDR2: KGHDR, SFDVKD. This CDR3 contains 13 residues. Trimming took 4 bases from V and 2 from J, leaving 7 bases between them. As handled by the study authors: Reference gene primer amplification gave estimated nucleated cell counts. Using immunoSEQ multiplex PCR, the repertoire was profiled, and TCRdb retains in-frame clones only, with some absent. The D gene and trimming were derived from the DNA, and the V and J assignments and clone size from that table. The sample shows roughly 260,000 clones, about 87% of them seen only once. The receptor comes from a woman between 45 and 60 years old with acute or convalescent COVID-19. This chain joins TRBV24-1 and TRBJ2-5; D perhaps matches TRBD2 (5 bases). Sequenced material: peripheral blood. CDR3 loop: CATSDGIQETQYF. The CDR3 DNA sequence: TGTGCCACCAGTGACGGGATTCAAGAGACCCAGTACTTC.